Sequencing of this T cell receptor beta chain was carried out in a study of CXCR3-negative and CXCR3-positive naive CD8 T cells. This CDR3 is 16 amino acids long. The germline V gene encodes CDR1 SQVTM and CDR2 ANQGSEA. As concerns this clonotype: Its antigen is as yet unknown.

Overall study results and limits: Against CXCR3-negative naive cells, CXCR3-positive naive cells showed more hydrophobic TRB CDR3s.

In preparing the TRB cDNA libraries, 5' RACE with UMI labels was used. TCRdb derives one entry per CDR3 protein from the 5' RACE reads, leaving out DNA. There are approximately 88,000 distinct CDR3 sequences in the sample, with almost 0.55% held by the top ten. V gene TRBV29-1 combines with J gene TRBJ2-1; there is no DNA to check the TCRdb D call of TRBD1. The TCR sequence derives from a human donor in good health. Some clones in this sample may be carry-over from other donors' samples. Material: naive CXCR3+ CD8+ T cells from blood. Indicated subset: CD45RO-CCR7+CD27+CD95- naive CD8+ T cells expressing CXCR3 (TNR3+). CDR3 sequence: CSVILRDRGLYNEQFF.